This T cell receptor beta chain was identified during a study of T cells in Graves' hyperthyroidism and ophthalmopathy. The source material, RNA transcripts, was used to amplify TCR beta CDR3 regions. HTBI primers were used for first-round RT-PCR of the TCR CDR3. TCRdb called the multiplex PCR reads again in MiXCR, with one record for every CDR3 protein. The table includes around 620,000 distinct CDR3 sequences, 11% to 15% detected once. The CDR3 length is 10 residues. Trimming stripped 8 bases from V and 6 bases from J, with 6 bases between. The germline CDR1 and CDR2 sequences are SGHNT and YENEEA. Under 3 months was the duration of disease in ophthalmopathy patients, who also had a Clinical Activity Score of at least 3 and a NOSPECS grade of at least 4. Uncontrolled infection, other autoimmune disease, pregnancy or lactation barred patients from enrollment. Orbital computed tomography and thyroid ultrasound, together with serum TRAb and thyroxine and clinical symptoms, were used for diagnoses. The authors took PBMCs from 10 ml fresh peripheral blood.

The table lists this clonotype with a few counts. This may be a read error, as it is one base from a much larger clone. The origin of this receptor is a woman aged 18-30 years with Graves' ophthalmopathy. The source material was blood. V and J are TRBV11-3 and TRBJ2-3; the D is unclear. As DNA, the CDR3 is TGTGCCAGCGGAGACGATACGCAGTATTTT. The encoded protein is CASGDDTQYF.